This section outlines one T cell receptor beta chain sequence together with its context. Its antigen target is currently unknown. Per-base qualities were not stored, and no clone one base away is much larger. Library construction relied on the immunoSEQ multiplex PCR assay. TCRdb holds this immuneACCESS table with in-frame rearrangements only. Some clones are missing; in checked studies, unresolved V genes explain under half, and the rest has no known cause. This sample is represented by 38,000 or so clones; just over 90% of them were singletons. The ten largest clones capture less than 1.5% of the sample. This sample is drawn from a study of T cell changes during pregnancy in multiple sclerosis (dated by TCRdb to about 2019). Study-level background: The study looked at changes in the T cell repertoire across pregnancy in women with multiple sclerosis.

The sequence derives from a female donor with multiple sclerosis, enrolled in a pregnancy study. The sample was peripheral blood, taken before pregnancy.

The nucleotide sequence is TGTGCCAGCAGTTACGGGGCAGCTTACAATGAGCAGTTCTTC. This yields the protein CASSYGAAYNEQFF. The chain couples TRBV6-5 to TRBJ2-1, with TRBD1 tentatively as D gene (5 bases match). According to the germline V gene, CDR1 reads MNHEY and CDR2 reads SVGAGI. At the junction V is shortened by 2 bases and J by 4 bases, with 9 bases in between. The CDR3 numbers 14 residues from cysteine through phenylalanine. The DNA shown is the 42-base CDR3, in frame from base 1.